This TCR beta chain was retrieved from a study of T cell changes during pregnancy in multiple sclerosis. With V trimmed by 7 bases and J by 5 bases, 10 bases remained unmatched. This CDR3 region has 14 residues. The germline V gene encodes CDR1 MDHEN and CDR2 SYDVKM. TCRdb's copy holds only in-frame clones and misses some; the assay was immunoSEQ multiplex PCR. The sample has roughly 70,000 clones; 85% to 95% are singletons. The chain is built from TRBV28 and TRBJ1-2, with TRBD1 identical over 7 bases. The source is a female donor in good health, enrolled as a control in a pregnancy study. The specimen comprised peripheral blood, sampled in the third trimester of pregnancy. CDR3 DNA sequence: TGTGCCAGCATTCCGGGACAGCCGGTTTATGGCTACACCTTC. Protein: CASIPGQPVYGYTF.